The 10 T cell receptor beta chains below were found in one sample sequenced in a study of early stage breast cancer tumors. The assay was immunoSEQ multiplex PCR, and TCRdb's table has in-frame clones only and misses some. Here the sample spans tens of thousands of clones, over 80% being singletons. Sequenced input: blood. All receptors derive from a person in their 70s with breast cancer.

The gene calls are TRBV7-3 and TRBJ2-1, with TRBD1 matching 9 bases. The CDR3 consists of 14 residues. The V segment lost 5 bases and the J segment 5 bases; nucleotides outside the gene matches: 4. Germline V lookup: CDR1 SGHTA, CDR2 FQGTGA. The CDR3 DNA sequence: TGTGCCAGCAGCCGACAGGGGGGACACAATGAGCAGTTCTTC. Protein sequence: CASSRQGGHNEQFF.

The V gene is TRBV30, the J gene TRBJ2-3, with 8 bases identical to TRBD2. Trimming took 7 bases from V and 6 from J; bases not matched to a gene: 9. Germline V gene sequence: CDR1 GTSNPN, CDR2 SVGIG (reference sequence). The CDR3 consists of 13 residues. The CDR3 DNA reads as TGTGCCTTGGAGGCTAGCGGGTGGGATACGCAGTATTTT. Translated: CALEASGWDTQYF.

The chain has TRBV2 and TRBJ2-5; 9 positions agree with TRBD2. Trimming cost V 6 bases and J 5 bases; bases outside gene matches: 7. The CDR3 length is 14 residues. Germline V gene lookup returns CDR1 SNHLY and CDR2 FYNNEI. In DNA, the CDR3 is TGTGCCAGCAGAGAGGGACTAGCTGGGGAGACCCAGTACTTC. This gives the protein CASREGLAGETQYF.

This chain links TRBV9 with TRBJ2-3; 8 nucleotides match TRBD1. J lost 1 base, V lost 4 bases, and 8 bases had no gene match. Germline values: CDR1 SGDLS, CDR2 YYNGEE. The CDR3 totals 16 residues. The CDR3 DNA reads as TGTGCCAGCAGCCCACGGACAGGGAGCGGCACAGATACGCAGTATTTT. Protein: CASSPRTGSGTDTQYF.

The chain carries TRBV5-1 and TRBJ1-3; D remains ambiguous. Germline V lookup: CDR1 SGHRS, CDR2 YFSETQ. The V gene lost 0 bases and the J gene lost 0 bases, with 7 bases spanning the gap. The CDR3 runs 15 residues. The CDR3 sequence is CASSLDLSSGNTIYF. Here the CDR3 DNA reads TGCGCCAGCAGCTTGGACCTGAGCTCTGGAAACACCATATATTTT.

The chain joins TRBV23-1 to TRBJ2-6; 8 nucleotides align to TRBD1. TRBV23-1 is an ORF, with its function uncertain. The V segment lost 7 bases and the J segment 5 bases; nucleotides outside the gene matches: 13. This CDR3 contains 17 residues. CDR3 DNA: TGCGCCAGCATCTCCGGGACAGGAGCCCTGTGGGCCAACGTCCTGACTTTC. Translation gives CASISGTGALWANVLTF.

V usage is TRBV4-1 and J usage is TRBJ1-3; D uncertain. The CDR3 runs 13 residues. From germline, CDR1 is MGHRA and CDR2 YSYEKL. The V gene lost 1 base and the J gene lost 4 bases, with 5 bases spanning the gap. The CDR3 bases are TGCGCCAGCAGCCAAGCGACAGGAAACACCATATATTTT. Protein product: CASSQATGNTIYF.

The CDR3 DNA reads as TGTGCCTGGAGAACGATGGCCCAAGAGACCCAGTACTTC. Translated: CAWRTMAQETQYF. V gene TRBV30 combines with J gene TRBJ2-5; D is uncertain. Trimming removed 3 bases from V and 1 base from J, with 9 bases in between. Germline loops: CDR1 GTSNPN, CDR2 SVGIG (reference sequence). The CDR3 spans 13 residues.

Only a few counts were recorded for this clone. This rearrangement joins TRBV25-1 to TRBJ1-2; tentative D call: TRBD1 (5 bases). The CDR3 sequence is 12 residues long. Trimming removed 4 bases at V and 7 bases at J, with 10 bases between. Per germline, CDR1 MGHDK and CDR2 SYGVNS. In DNA form, the CDR3 reads TGTGCCAGCAGTGGACAGTTTTCTGGCTACACCTTC. This codes for CASSGQFSGYTF.

The gene calls are TRBV18 and TRBJ1-4, with TRBD1 as a possible D gene (5 bases). Per the germline V gene, CDR1 is KGHSH and CDR2 is LQKENI. The CDR3 runs to 15 residues. V lost 6 bases, J lost 0 bases, and 11 bases lay in between. Here the CDR3 reads CASSTATATNEKLFF. CDR3 sequence (DNA): TGTGCCAGCTCGACAGCTACAGCAACTAATGAAAAACTGTTTTTT.